Sequencing of this T cell receptor (beta chain) was carried out in a study of Graves' ophthalmopathy and Graves' hyperthyroidism. Study information: Peripheral blood sampling preceded any treatment and occurred at initial diagnosis. General observations from the study: A majority of expanded thyroid clonotypes exceeding 0.001 frequency were likewise present in blood. Between ophthalmopathy and stable hyperthyroidism, a 13-signature model drew a separation with 87.88% sensitivity and around 80% specificity.

CDR3 length: 12 residues. CDR1 and CDR2 (germline): MNHEY, SVGAGI. The ends were cut back, 2 bases at V and 4 bases at J, with 4 bases in the middle. CDR3 regions of TCR beta were amplified from RNA transcripts. Scientists carried out first-round RT-PCR using HTBI primers and then a second-round multiplex PCR. MiXCR was run by TCRdb on the multiplex PCR reads, yielding one entry per CDR3 protein. The sample has more than 300,000 distinct CDR3 sequences; about a sixth are singletons. This clonotype was detected ten times or more. Its antigen is currently unknown. The rearrangement links TRBV6-5 to TRBJ2-3; D is unclear. The source of this sequence is an adult woman with stable Graves' hyperthyroidism. Sequenced input: peripheral blood. The CDR3 protein is CASSYTSDTQYF. In DNA form, the CDR3 reads TGTGCCAGCAGTTACACCTCAGATACGCAGTATTTT.